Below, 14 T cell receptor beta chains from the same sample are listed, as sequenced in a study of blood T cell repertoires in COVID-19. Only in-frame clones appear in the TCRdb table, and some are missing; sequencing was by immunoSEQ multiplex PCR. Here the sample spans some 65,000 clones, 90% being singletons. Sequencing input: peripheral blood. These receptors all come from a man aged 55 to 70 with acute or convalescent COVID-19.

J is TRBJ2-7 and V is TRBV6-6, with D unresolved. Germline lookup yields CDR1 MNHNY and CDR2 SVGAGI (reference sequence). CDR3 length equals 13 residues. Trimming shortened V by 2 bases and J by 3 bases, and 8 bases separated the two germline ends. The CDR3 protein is CASSYLHSYEQYF. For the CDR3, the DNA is TGTGCCAGCAGTTACCTACACAGCTACGAGCAGTACTTC.

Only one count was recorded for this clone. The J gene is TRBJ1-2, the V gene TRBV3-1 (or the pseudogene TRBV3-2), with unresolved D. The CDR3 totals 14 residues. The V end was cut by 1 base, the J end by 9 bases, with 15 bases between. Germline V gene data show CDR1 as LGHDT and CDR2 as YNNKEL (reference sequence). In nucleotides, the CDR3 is TGTGCCAGCAGCCAAGGTGAGGCCGTTCTGAGCTACACCTTC. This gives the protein CASSQGEAVLSYTF.

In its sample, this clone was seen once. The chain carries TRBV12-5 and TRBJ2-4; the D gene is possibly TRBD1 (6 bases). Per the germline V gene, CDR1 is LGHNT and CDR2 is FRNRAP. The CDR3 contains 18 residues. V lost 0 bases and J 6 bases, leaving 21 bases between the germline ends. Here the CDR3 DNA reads TGTGCTAGTGGTTTGGTAGGTCAGGGGCTGCGTACTGGAAACATTCAGTACTTC. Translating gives CASGLVGQGLRTGNIQYF.

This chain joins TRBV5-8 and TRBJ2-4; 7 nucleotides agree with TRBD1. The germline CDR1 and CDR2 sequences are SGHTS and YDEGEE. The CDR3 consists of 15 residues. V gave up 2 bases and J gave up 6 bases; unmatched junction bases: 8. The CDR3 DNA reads TGTGCCAGCAGCTTTAGACAGGGCGGGCTAAACATTCAGTACTTC. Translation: CASSFRQGGLNIQYF.

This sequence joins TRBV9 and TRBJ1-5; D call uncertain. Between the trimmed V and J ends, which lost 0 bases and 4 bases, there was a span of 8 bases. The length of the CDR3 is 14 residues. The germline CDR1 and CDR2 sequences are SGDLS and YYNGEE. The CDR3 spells CASSVGGSNQPQHF. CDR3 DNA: TGTGCCAGCAGCGTAGGCGGGAGTAATCAGCCCCAGCATTTT.

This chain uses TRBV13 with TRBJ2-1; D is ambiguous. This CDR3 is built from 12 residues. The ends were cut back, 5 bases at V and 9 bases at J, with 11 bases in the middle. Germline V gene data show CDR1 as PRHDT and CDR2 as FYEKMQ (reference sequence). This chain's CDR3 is CASSGAPGEQFF. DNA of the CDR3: TGTGCCAGCAGCGGAGCCCCCGGTGAGCAGTTCTTC.

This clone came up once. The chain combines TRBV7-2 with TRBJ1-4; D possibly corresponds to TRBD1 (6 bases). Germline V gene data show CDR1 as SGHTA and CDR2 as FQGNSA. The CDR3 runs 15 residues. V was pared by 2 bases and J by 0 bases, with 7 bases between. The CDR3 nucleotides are TGTGCCAGCAGCTTACAGGGGACAACTAATGAAAAACTGTTTTTT. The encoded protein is CASSLQGTTNEKLFF.

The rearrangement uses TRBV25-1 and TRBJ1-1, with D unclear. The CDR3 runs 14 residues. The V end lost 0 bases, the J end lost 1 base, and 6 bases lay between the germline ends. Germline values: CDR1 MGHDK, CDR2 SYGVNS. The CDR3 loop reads CASSEYGGNTEAFF. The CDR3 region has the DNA TGTGCCAGCAGTGAATATGGAGGGAACACTGAAGCTTTCTTT. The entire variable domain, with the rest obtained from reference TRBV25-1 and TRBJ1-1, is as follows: EADIYQTPRYLVIGTGKKITLECSQTMGHDKMYWYQQDPGMELHLIHYSYGVNSTEKGDLSSESTVSRIRTEHFPLTLESARPSHTSQYLCASSEYGGNTEAFFGQGTRLTVV.

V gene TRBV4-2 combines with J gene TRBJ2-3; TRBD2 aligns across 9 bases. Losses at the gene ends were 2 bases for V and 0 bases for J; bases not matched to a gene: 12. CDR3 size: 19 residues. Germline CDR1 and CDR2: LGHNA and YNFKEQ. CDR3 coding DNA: TGTGCCAGCAGCCAATCCGCCAGCGGGGGGATAACGAGCACAGATACGCAGTATTTT. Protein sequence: CASSQSASGGITSTDTQYF.

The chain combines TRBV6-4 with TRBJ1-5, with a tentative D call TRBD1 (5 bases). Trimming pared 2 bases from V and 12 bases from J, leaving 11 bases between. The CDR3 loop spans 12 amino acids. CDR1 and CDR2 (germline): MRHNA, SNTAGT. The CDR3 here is CASSDPYQGQHF. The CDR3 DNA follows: TGTGCCAGCAGTGACCCGTATCAGGGCCAGCATTTT.

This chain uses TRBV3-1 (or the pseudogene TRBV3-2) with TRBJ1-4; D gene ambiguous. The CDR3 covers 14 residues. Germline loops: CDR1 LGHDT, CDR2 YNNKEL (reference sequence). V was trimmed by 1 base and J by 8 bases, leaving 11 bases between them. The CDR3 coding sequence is TGTGCCAGCAGCCAAGGAAGGGAGCGCGAAAAACTGTTTTTT. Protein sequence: CASSQGREREKLFF.

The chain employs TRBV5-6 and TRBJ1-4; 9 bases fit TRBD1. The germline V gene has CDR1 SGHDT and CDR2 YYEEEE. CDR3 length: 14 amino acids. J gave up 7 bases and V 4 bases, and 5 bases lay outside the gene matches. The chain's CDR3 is CASSTDRGGEKLFF. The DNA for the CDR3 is TGTGCCAGCAGCACGGACAGGGGTGGTGAAAAACTGTTTTTT.

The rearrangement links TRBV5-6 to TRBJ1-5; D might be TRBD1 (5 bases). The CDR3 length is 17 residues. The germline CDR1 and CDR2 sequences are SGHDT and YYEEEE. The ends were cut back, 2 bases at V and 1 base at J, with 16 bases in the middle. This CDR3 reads CASSFQGAFVSNQPQHF. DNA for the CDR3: TGTGCCAGCAGCTTCCAAGGGGCCTTTGTCAGCAATCAGCCCCAGCATTTT.

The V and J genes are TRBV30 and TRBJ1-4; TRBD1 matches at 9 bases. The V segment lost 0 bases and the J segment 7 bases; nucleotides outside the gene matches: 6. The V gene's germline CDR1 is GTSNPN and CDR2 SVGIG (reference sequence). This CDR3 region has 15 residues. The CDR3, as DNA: TGTGCCTGGAGTGTCTTACAGGGGGCGCGTGAAAAACTGTTTTTT. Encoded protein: CAWSVLQGAREKLFF.